These 22 T cell receptor beta chains were sequenced from one sample in a study of radiotherapy plus CTLA-4 blockade in lung cancer (dated by TCRdb to the late 2010s). Library prep was done by the immunoSEQ multiplex PCR assay. What TCRdb holds here is the immuneACCESS table cut down to in-frame rearrangements. Part of the clones is not present; checked against another copy, under half of the missing clones reflect an unresolved V gene, and the others are unexplained. This sample comprises 75,000 to 100,000 clones, 70% to 90% of them detected only once. The ten most abundant clones make up roughly 4.6% of the sample. The sample consisted of peripheral blood, taken from a patient treated with radiotherapy plus ipilimumab. All receptors come from a human donor with non-small cell lung cancer that progressed on radiotherapy plus ipilimumab.

V gene TRBV7-3 combines with J gene TRBJ1-2, with a tentative D call TRBD1 (6 bases). V lost 0 bases, J lost 8 bases, and 13 bases lay in between. The CDR3 totals 14 residues. Germline CDR1 and CDR2: SGHTA and FQGTGA. CDR3 sequence (DNA): TGTGCCAGCAGCTTAACCCCCCAGGGGCCAGGCTACACCTTC. This encodes CASSLTPQGPGYTF. The whole variable domain, filled in from reference TRBV7-3 and TRBJ1-2, reads GAGVSQTPSNKVTEKGKYVELRCDPISGHTALYWYRQSLGQGPEFLIYFQGTGAADDSGLPNDRFFAVRPEGSVSTLKIQRTERGDSAVYLCASSLTPQGPGYTFGSGTRLTVV.

The J gene is TRBJ2-1, the V gene TRBV9, with 8 bases that match TRBD2. Germline V gene data show CDR1 as SGDLS and CDR2 as YYNGEE. Germline trimming cut 0 bases from V and 8 bases from J; bases unmatched to any gene: 7. The CDR3 totals 15 residues. CDR3 loop: CASSVATGGVDEQFF. For the CDR3, the DNA is TGTGCCAGCAGCGTAGCAACGGGAGGGGTCGATGAGCAGTTCTTC. Variable domain in full (rest from reference TRBV9 and TRBJ2-1): DSGVTQTPKHLITATGQRVTLRCSPRSGDLSVYWYQQSLDQGLQFLIQYYNGEERAKGNILERFSAQQFPDLHSELNLSSLELGDSALYFCASSVATGGVDEQFFGPGTRLTVL.

This chain joins TRBV10-3 and TRBJ2-1; 8 nucleotides agree with TRBD2. Germline V gene lookup returns CDR1 ENHRY and CDR2 SYGVKD. There are 15 residues in the CDR3. J lost 6 bases, V lost 0 bases, and 4 bases had no gene match. DNA of the CDR3: TGTGCCATCAGTGAGTCTCTAGCGGGTACCAATGAGCAGTTCTTC. It translates to CAISESLAGTNEQFF.

The chain employs TRBV23-1 and TRBJ2-1; a weak D match, TRBD1 (6 bases). TRBV23-1 falls under the ORF class, with uncertain function. With 11 bases removed from V and 3 bases from J, the gap between germline ends came to 17 bases. The CDR3 has 14 amino acids. The CDR3 DNA reads as TGCGCCGATGGACAGACACTTAACTACAATGAGCAGTTCTTC. The encoded protein is CADGQTLNYNEQFF.

The gene calls are TRBV6-1 and TRBJ2-7; D may correspond to TRBD1 or TRBD2 (6 bases each). V was clipped by 7 bases and J by 7 bases, with 17 bases between them. This CDR3 comprises 13 residues. The germline V gene encodes CDR1 MNHNS and CDR2 SASEGT. For the CDR3, the DNA is TGTGCCAGCAAGGGGGGAGTTTCCCTAGAGCAGTACTTC. Amino acid sequence: CASKGGVSLEQYF.

V and J are TRBV19 and TRBJ2-1; 9 nucleotides line up with TRBD2. The germline V gene has CDR1 LNHDA and CDR2 SQIVND (reference sequence). V was clipped by 0 bases and J by 5 bases; unmatched bases: 5. This CDR3 region has 16 residues. The CDR3 sequence: CASSIDVAGGNNEQFF. CDR3 in DNA: TGTGCCAGTAGTATAGATGTGGCGGGAGGGAACAATGAGCAGTTCTTC.

The V gene is TRBV5-6, the J gene TRBJ2-7; the match to TRBD1 covers 8 bases. With 0 bases clipped from V and 3 bases from J, the junction kept 5 bases outside the gene matches. The CDR3 covers 15 residues. Per germline, CDR1 SGHDT and CDR2 YYEEEE. CDR3 amino acids: CASSLVGQGDYEQYF. DNA for the CDR3: TGTGCCAGCAGCTTGGTTGGACAGGGAGACTACGAGCAGTACTTC.

This clone was counted between two and nine times. This chain connects TRBV5-1 to TRBJ2-1, with TRBD2 matching over 14 bases. The germline V gene has CDR1 SGHRS and CDR2 YFSETQ. The J segment lost 8 bases and the V segment lost 4 bases, leaving 8 bases of the junction unmatched. The CDR3 runs to 16 residues. CDR3 sequence: CASSLSGLAGGDEQFF. The CDR3 DNA is TGCGCCAGCAGCCTGTCCGGACTAGCGGGAGGCGATGAGCAGTTCTTC.

V is TRBV12-5 and J is TRBJ2-5; TRBD2 might be the D (6 bases). V shed 5 bases and J shed 1 base, with 8 bases lying between them. The CDR3 length is 13 residues. CDR1 is LGHNT and CDR2 is FRNRAP in the germline V gene. Here the CDR3 DNA reads TGTGCTAGTGGTGCCGGGAGCCAAGAGACCCAGTACTTC. Encoded protein: CASGAGSQETQYF. The variable domain in full, completed from reference TRBV12-5 and TRBJ2-5, reads DARVTQTPRHKVTEMGQEVTMRCQPILGHNTVFWYRQTMMQGLELLAYFRNRAPLDDSGMPKDRFSAEMPDATLATLKIQPSEPRDSAVYFCASGAGSQETQYFGPGTRLLVL.

This clone has a handful of counts. The chain links TRBV18 to TRBJ1-1; tentative D call: TRBD1 (5 bases). Between the trimmed V and J ends, which lost 4 bases and 5 bases, there was a span of 5 bases. CDR3 size: 11 residues. Germline lookup yields CDR1 KGHSH and CDR2 LQKENI. CDR3 DNA: TGTGCCAGCTCACGACAGACTGAAGCTTTCTTT. Its protein product is CASSRQTEAFF.

The V and J genes are TRBV5-1 and TRBJ1-3, with 8 nucleotides matching TRBD1. Looked up from germline, CDR1 is SGHRS and CDR2 is YFSETQ. The CDR3 spans 17 residues. V trimming: 4 bases; J trimming: 2 bases; junction bases outside the gene matches: 11. The CDR3 DNA is TGCGCCAGCAGCGCGGGACAGGAGGTATGGACTGGAAACACCATATATTTT. Its translation is CASSAGQEVWTGNTIYF.

This clone was detected only once. The J gene is TRBJ1-1, the V gene TRBV5-1; 11 positions agree with TRBD1. V was clipped by 7 bases and J by 5 bases; unmatched bases: 16. The CDR3 is made up of 17 amino acids. Germline V CDR1 and CDR2: SGHRS, YFSETQ. CDR3 nucleotides: TGCGCCAGCCGGTTGGGTCCGGGACAGGGGGAGAATACTGAAGCTTTCTTT. This gives the protein CASRLGPGQGENTEAFF.

The chain carries TRBV7-9 and TRBJ1-4; D remains unclear. Germline loops: CDR1 SEHNR, CDR2 FQNEAQ (reference sequence). V was trimmed by 1 base and J by 8 bases, leaving 14 bases between them. The CDR3 extends over 15 amino acids. CDR3 amino acids: CASSLVSGAWEKLFF. The CDR3 coding sequence is TGTGCCAGCAGCTTAGTATCAGGAGCATGGGAAAAACTGTTTTTT.

The gene calls are TRBV5-1 and TRBJ2-3, with D perhaps being TRBD1 or TRBD2 (5 bases each). The ends were cut back, 2 bases at V and 8 bases at J, with 18 bases in the middle. This CDR3 is built from 15 residues. The germline V gene has CDR1 SGHRS and CDR2 YFSETQ. CDR3 region: CASSLTQIIGGTQYF. Here the CDR3 DNA reads TGCGCCAGCAGCTTAACGCAGATAATTGGGGGTACGCAGTATTTT.

This clone was seen only once. This rearrangement joins TRBV5-4 to TRBJ2-1; D not certain. CDR1 is SGHNT and CDR2 is YYREEE in the germline V gene (reference sequence). The CDR3 runs 16 residues. V was pared by 4 bases and J by 1 base, with 15 bases between. The CDR3 DNA reads as TGTGCCAGCAGCCTTGGTGGGCCACTATCCTACAATGAGCAGTTCTTC. Protein product: CASSLGGPLSYNEQFF.

The chain has TRBV5-4 and TRBJ2-3; tentative D call: TRBD2 (6 bases). The CDR3 consists of 15 residues. Trimming took off 0 bases at V and 2 bases at J, with 10 bases between the two ends. From germline, CDR1 is SGHNT and CDR2 YYREEE (reference sequence). The CDR3 loop is CASSLDGTATDTQYF. In nucleotides, the CDR3 is TGTGCCAGCAGCTTGGACGGGACTGCCACAGATACGCAGTATTTT.

The chain is built from TRBV15 and TRBJ1-4; TRBD1 is a possible D gene (6 bases). Germline CDR1 reads LNHNV; CDR2 reads YYDKDF (reference sequence). There are 16 residues in the CDR3. The V and J ends lost 1 base and 4 bases respectively, with 13 bases between them. This chain's CDR3 is CATSRGALGHNEKLFF. The CDR3 DNA follows: TGTGCCACCAGCAGAGGGGCGTTGGGACATAATGAAAAACTGTTTTTT.

The chain has TRBV19 and TRBJ2-2, with D perhaps matching TRBD2 (5 bases). Germline V gene sequence: CDR1 LNHDA, CDR2 SQIVND (reference sequence). The CDR3 length is 17 residues. The V and J ends lost 1 base and 6 bases respectively, with 18 bases between them. The CDR3 here is CASSIVRGLGVPGELFF. The CDR3 region has the DNA TGTGCCAGTAGTATAGTACGGGGTCTCGGTGTACCCGGGGAGCTGTTTTTT.

This chain links TRBV9 with TRBJ2-1, with a weak D call TRBD2 (6 bases). The CDR3 contains 15 residues. Germline CDR1 SGDLS, CDR2 YYNGEE. V gave up 0 bases and J gave up 5 bases, with 12 bases separating them. This CDR3 is CASSVVGLSHNEQFF. Written as DNA, the CDR3 is TGTGCCAGCAGCGTAGTGGGACTTTCTCACAATGAGCAGTTCTTC.

V and J are TRBV5-1 and TRBJ2-2; TRBD1 aligns across 7 bases. This CDR3 spans 17 amino acids. Germline lookup yields CDR1 SGHRS and CDR2 YFSETQ. V shed 3 bases, J shed 1 base, and the junction held 9 bases outside the gene matches. As DNA, the CDR3 is TGCGCCAGCAGCTCTACATCCGGGACAGTGAACACCGGGGAGCTGTTTTTT. Protein sequence: CASSSTSGTVNTGELFF.

This chain joins TRBV19 and TRBJ2-3; D is undetermined. V was pared by 5 bases and J by 5 bases, with 11 bases between. The CDR3 spans 13 residues. Germline CDR1 LNHDA, CDR2 SQIVND (reference sequence). The CDR3 DNA follows: TGTGCCAGTAGTCGGCGGCCACAAGATACGCAGTATTTT. This encodes CASSRRPQDTQYF. The entire variable domain, with the rest obtained from reference TRBV19 and TRBJ2-3, is as follows: DGGITQSPKYLFRKEGQNVTLSCEQNLNHDAMYWYRQDPGQGLRLIYYSQIVNDFQKGDIAEGYSVSREKKESFPLTVTSAQKNPTAFYLCASSRRPQDTQYFGPGTRLTVL.

The CDR3, as DNA: TGTGCCAGCTCACCACGTCTTGCCAGACGGGATACGCAGTATTTT. It specifies CASSPRLARRDTQYF. The chain recombines TRBV18 with TRBJ2-3, with no clear D. CDR1 is KGHSH and CDR2 is LQKENI in the germline V gene. Deletions cut 1 base from V and 6 bases from J, with 14 bases between. CDR3 size: 15 residues.